This TCR beta chain was documented in a study of a mutant IDH1 vaccine in newly diagnosed glioma. Study overall: Earlier therapy was either radiotherapy, temozolomide, or both, and most got both.

Remarks on this clone: Antigen unknown.

General observations from the study: Of all patients, around 93% showed vaccine-induced immune responses.

Generated by immunoSEQ multiplex PCR, the TCRdb table keeps only in-frame clones and is missing some. The table includes roughly 40,000 clones, around 90% detected once. Time point defined: week 23, last vaccination. Every vaccine dose comprised 300 ug of mutant IDH1 20-mer peptide plus topical imiquimod. Each tumor in the donors was a new WHO grade 3 or 4 astrocytoma, IDH1-mutant and ATRX-lost. CDR3 length: 16 amino acids. Germline V gene sequence: CDR1 LGHNA, CDR2 YNFKEQ. The V end lost 0 bases, the J end lost 2 bases, and 11 bases lay between the germline ends. The receptor was derived from a man aged 50 or older with glioma. Sequenced here: PBMCs, sampled from a glioma patient whose treatment included an IDH1 peptide vaccine. This chain connects TRBV4-2 to TRBJ2-1; no reliable D call. The CDR3 DNA is TGTGCCAGCAGCCAAGAGTGGGTTGGGGCCTACAATGAGCAGTTCTTC. Its translation is CASSQEWVGAYNEQFF.